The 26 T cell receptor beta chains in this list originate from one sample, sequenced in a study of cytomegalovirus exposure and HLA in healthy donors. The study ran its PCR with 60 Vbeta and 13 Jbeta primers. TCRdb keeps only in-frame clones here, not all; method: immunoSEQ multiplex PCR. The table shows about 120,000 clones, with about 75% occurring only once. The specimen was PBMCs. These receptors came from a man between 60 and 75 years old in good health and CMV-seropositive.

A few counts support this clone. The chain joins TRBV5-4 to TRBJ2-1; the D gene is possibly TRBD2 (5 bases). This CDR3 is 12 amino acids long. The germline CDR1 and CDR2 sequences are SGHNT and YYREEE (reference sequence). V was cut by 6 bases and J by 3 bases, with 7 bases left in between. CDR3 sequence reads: CASTRDYNEQFF. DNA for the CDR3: TGTGCCAGCACCCGGGACTACAATGAGCAGTTCTTC.

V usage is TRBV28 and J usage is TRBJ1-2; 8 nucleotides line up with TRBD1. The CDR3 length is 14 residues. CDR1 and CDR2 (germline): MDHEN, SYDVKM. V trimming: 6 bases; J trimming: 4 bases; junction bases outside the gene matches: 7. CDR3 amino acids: CASSPGQGRYGYTF. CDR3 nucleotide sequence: TGTGCCAGCAGCCCTGGACAGGGCCGCTATGGCTACACCTTC.

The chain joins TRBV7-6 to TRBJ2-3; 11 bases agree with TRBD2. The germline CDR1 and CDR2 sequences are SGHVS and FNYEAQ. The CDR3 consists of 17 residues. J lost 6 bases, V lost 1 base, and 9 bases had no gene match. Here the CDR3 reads CASSLDSSGGLGDTQYF. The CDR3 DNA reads TGTGCCAGCAGCTTAGACTCTAGCGGGGGGCTGGGGGATACGCAGTATTTT.

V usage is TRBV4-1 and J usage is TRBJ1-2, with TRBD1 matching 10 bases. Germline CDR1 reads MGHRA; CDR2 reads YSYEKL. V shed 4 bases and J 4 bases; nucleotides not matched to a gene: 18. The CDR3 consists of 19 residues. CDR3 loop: CASSLLGGWDRGLGYGYTF. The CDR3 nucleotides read TGCGCCAGCAGCCTCCTGGGAGGGTGGGACAGGGGATTAGGCTATGGCTACACCTTC.

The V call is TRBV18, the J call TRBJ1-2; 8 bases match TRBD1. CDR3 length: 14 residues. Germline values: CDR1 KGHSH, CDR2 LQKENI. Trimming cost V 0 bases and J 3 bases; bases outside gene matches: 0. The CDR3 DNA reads TGTGCCAGCTCACCACCGGGACAGGACTATGGCTACACCTTC. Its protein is CASSPPGQDYGYTF. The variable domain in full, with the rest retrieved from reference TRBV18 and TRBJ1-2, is NAGVMQNPRHLVRRRGQEARLRCSPMKGHSHVYWYRQLPEEGLKFMVYLQKENIIDESGMPKERFSAEFPKEGPSILRIQQVVRGDSAAYFCASSPPGQDYGYTFGSGTRLTVV.

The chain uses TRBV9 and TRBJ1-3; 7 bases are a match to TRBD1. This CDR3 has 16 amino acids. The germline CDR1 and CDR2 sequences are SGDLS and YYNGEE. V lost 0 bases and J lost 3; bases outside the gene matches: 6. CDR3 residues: CASSVVGRGLGNTIYF. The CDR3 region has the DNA TGTGCCAGCAGCGTAGTGGGAAGGGGGCTTGGAAACACCATATATTTT.

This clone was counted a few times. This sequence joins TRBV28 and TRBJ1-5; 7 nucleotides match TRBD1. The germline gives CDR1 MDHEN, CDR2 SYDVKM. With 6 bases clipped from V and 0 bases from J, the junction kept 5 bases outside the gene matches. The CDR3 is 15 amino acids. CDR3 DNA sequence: TGTGCCAGCAGGGTAGGGGGCCGTAGCAATCAGCCCCAGCATTTT. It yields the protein CASRVGGRSNQPQHF.

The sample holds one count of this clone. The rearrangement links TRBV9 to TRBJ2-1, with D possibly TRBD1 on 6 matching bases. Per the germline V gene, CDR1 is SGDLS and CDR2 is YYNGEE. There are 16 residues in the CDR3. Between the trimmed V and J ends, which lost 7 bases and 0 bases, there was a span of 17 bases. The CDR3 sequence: CASGDRTGSSYNEQFF. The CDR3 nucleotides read TGTGCCAGCGGCGATAGAACAGGGAGCTCCTACAATGAGCAGTTCTTC.

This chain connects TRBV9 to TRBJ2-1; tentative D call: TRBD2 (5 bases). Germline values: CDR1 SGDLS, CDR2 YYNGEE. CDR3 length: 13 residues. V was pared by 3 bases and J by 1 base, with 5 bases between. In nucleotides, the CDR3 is TGTGCCAGCAGCGGGGAGTCCTACAATGAGCAGTTCTTC. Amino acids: CASSGESYNEQFF.

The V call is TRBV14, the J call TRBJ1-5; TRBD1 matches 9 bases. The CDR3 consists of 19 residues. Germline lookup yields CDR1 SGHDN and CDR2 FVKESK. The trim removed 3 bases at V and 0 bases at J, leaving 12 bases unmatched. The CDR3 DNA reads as TGTGCCAGCAGCCAGGGGGGAGACAGGGGGGGGATTAGCAATCAGCCCCAGCATTTT. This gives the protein CASSQGGDRGGISNQPQHF. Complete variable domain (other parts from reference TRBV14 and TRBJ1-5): EAGVTQFPSHSVIEKGQTVTLRCDPISGHDNLYWYRRVMGKEIKFLLHFVKESKQDESGMPNNRFLAERTGGTYSTLKVQPAELEDSGVYFCASSQGGDRGGISNQPQHFGDGTRLSIL.

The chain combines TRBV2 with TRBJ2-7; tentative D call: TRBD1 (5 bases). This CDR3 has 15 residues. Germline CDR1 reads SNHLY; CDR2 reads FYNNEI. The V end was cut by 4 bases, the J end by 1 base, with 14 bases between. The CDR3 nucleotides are TGTGCCAGCAGTGGACAGCCCTCCGGTTCCTACGAGCAGTACTTC. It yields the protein CASSGQPSGSYEQYF.

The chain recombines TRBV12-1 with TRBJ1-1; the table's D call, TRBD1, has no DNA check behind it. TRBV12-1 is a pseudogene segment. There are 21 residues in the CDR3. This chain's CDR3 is CASSFVGQGGLPPFMNTEAFF. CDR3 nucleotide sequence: TGTGCCAGCAGCTTCGTCGGACAGGGAGGGCTACCCCCGTTCATGAACACTGAAGCTTTCTTT.

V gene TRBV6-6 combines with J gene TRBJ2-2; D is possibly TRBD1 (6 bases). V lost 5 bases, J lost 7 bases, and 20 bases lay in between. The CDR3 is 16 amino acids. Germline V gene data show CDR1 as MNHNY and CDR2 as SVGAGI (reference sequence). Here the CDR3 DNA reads TGTGCCAGCAGTCGCTCTGGACAGTACTCGCTCGGGGAGCTGTTTTTT. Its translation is CASSRSGQYSLGELFF.

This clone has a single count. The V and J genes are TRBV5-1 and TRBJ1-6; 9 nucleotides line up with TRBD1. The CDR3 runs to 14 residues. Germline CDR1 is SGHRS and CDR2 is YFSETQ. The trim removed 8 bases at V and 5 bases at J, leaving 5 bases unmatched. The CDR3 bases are TGCGCCAGTAAACAGGGGGCGAATAATTCACCCCTCCACTTT. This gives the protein CASKQGANNSPLHF.

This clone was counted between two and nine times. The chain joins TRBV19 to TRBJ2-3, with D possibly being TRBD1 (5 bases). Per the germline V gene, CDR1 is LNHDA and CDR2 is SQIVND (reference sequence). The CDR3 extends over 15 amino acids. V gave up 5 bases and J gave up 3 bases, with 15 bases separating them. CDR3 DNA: TGTGCCAGTAGTGAGACAGCAGCCAAGACAGATACGCAGTATTTT. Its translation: CASSETAAKTDTQYF.

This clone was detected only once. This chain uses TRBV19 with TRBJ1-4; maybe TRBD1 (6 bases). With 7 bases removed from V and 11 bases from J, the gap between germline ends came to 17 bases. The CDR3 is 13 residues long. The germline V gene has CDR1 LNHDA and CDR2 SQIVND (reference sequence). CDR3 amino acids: CASTRGAERKLFF. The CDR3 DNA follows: TGTGCCAGTACCCGGGGGGCCGAGCGGAAACTGTTTTTT.

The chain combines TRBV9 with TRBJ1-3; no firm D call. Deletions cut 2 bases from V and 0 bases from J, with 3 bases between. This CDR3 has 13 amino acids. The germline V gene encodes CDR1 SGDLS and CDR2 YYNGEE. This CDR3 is CASSVSSGNTIYF. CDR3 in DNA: TGTGCCAGCAGCGTCAGCTCTGGAAACACCATATATTTT.

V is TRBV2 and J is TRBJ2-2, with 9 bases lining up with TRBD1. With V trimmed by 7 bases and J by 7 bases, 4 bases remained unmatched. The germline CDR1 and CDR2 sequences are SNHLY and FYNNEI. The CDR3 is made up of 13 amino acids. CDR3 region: CASNRGRNGELFF. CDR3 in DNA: TGTGCCAGCAACAGGGGGCGTAACGGGGAGCTGTTTTTT.

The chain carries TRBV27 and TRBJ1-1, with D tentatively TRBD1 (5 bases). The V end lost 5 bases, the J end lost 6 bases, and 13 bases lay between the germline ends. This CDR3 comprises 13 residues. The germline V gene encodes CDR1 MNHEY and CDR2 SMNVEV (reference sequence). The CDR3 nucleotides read TGTGCCAGCAGTAGACAGCCCCGACCTGAAGCTTTCTTT. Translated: CASSRQPRPEAFF.

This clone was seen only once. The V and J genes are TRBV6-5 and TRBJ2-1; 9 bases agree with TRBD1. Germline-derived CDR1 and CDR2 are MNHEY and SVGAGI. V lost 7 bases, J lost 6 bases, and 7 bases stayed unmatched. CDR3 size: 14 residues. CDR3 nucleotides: TGTGCCAGCAAAAGGGACAGGGTGGGCAATGAGCAGTTCTTC. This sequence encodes CASKRDRVGNEQFF.

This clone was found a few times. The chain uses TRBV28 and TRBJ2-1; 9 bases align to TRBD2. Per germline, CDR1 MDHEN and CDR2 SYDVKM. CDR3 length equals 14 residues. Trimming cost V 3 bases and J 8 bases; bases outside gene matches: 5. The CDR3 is CASSLAGGPHEQFF. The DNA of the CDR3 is TGTGCCAGCAGTTTGGCGGGAGGGCCCCATGAGCAGTTCTTC.

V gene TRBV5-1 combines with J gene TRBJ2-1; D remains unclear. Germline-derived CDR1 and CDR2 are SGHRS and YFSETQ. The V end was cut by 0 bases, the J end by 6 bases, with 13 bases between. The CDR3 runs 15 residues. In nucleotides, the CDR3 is TGCGCCAGCAGCTTGGGGCAGGCAATCTTCAATGAGCAGTTCTTC. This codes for CASSLGQAIFNEQFF.

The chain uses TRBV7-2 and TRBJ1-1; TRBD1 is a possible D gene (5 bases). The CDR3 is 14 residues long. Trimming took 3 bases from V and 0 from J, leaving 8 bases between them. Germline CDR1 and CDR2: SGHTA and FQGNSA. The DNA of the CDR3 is TGTGCCAGCAGCTTTGACAGAATGAACACTGAAGCTTTCTTT. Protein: CASSFDRMNTEAFF.

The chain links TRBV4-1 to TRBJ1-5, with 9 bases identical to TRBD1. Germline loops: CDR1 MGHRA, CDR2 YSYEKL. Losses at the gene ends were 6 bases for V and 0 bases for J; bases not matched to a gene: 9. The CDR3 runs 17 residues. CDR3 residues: CASRNSRTGVSNQPQHF. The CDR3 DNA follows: TGCGCCAGCAGGAACAGTCGGACAGGGGTTAGCAATCAGCCCCAGCATTTT.

CDR3 DNA sequence: TGCGCCAGCAGTGTTTTGGCCCAAGCCTACAATGAGCAGTTCTTC. Its translation: CASSVLAQAYNEQFF. The chain uses TRBV10-1 and TRBJ2-1; D not resolved. With 4 bases removed from V and 2 bases from J, the gap between germline ends came to 12 bases. This CDR3 contains 15 residues. Looked up from germline, CDR1 is WNHNN and CDR2 is SYGVQD (reference sequence).

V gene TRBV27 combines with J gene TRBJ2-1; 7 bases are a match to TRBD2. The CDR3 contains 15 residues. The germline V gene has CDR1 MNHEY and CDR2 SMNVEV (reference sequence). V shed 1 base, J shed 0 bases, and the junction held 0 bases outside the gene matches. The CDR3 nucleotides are TGTGCCAGCAGTTTATGGGGGGGCTCCTACAATGAGCAGTTCTTC. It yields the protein CASSLWGGSYNEQFF.